Listed here is a single TCR beta chain. Its antigen is as yet unknown. The donors were in the roughly 130-subject validation cohort, distinct from the approximately 700-subject first cohort. The sample comes from a study of cytomegalovirus exposure and HLA in healthy donors. Study overall: The 90 to 150 validation repertoires were produced on the same platform as the roughly 690 repertoires of the first cohort. This was reported in a later analysis. Study-level points and caveats: The study listed about 150 cytomegalovirus-associated TCR beta chains.

Here immunoSEQ multiplex PCR was the method, and the copy in TCRdb shows in-frame clones only, minus some. The sample consists of 75,000 to 100,000 clones, approximately 96% of them appearing once. The sample taken for sequencing was PBMCs. This receptor was obtained from a man in his late teens or twenties in good health and CMV-seronegative.

The CDR3 loop is CASSFSSWTARGEQYF. DNA for the CDR3: TGTGCCAGCAGCTTTAGTAGTTGGACGGCCCGGGGCGAGCAGTACTTC. The chain carries TRBV11-2 and TRBJ2-7, with D maybe TRBD2 (5 bases). Trimming removed 3 bases from V and 6 bases from J, with 21 bases in between. The CDR3 spans 16 residues. Germline CDR1 reads SGHAT; CDR2 reads FQNNGV.